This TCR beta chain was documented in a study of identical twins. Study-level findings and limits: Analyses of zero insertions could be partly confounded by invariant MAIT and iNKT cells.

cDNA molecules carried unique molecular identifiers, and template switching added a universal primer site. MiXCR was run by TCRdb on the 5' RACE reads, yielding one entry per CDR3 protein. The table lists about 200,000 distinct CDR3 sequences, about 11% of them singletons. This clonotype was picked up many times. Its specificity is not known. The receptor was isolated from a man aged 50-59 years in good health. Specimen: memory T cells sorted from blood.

CDR3 sequence reads: CASSVFDRGAPEAFF. CDR3 sequence (DNA): TGTGCCAGCAGCGTATTCGACAGGGGGGCCCCTGAAGCTTTCTTT. The genes are TRBV9 and TRBJ1-1, with 9 bases that match TRBD1. V lost 1 base and J lost 6; bases outside the gene matches: 7. The CDR3 runs to 15 residues. Germline CDR1 reads SGDLS; CDR2 reads YYNGEE.